This T cell receptor (beta chain) originates from a study of blood T cell repertoires in COVID-19. Study in general: Acute and convalescent COVID-19 samples came from the United States, Italy and Spain. Sources were T cells, B-cell-depleted T cells, or PBMCs; the material itself was cDNA or gDNA.

Regarding this clone: The sample carries other DNA sequences with the same CDR3.

The germline V gene encodes CDR1 SGDLS and CDR2 YYNGEE. This CDR3 region has 14 residues. V lost 4 bases and J lost 2; bases outside the gene matches: 2. Study processing details: Amplification of reference gene primers was used by the study to estimate nucleated cell counts. This table comes from immunoSEQ multiplex PCR, and its TCRdb copy is limited to in-frame clones, with some not included. For V, J and clone size, that table is used; D and trimming come from the DNA. The profile shows about 670,000 clones, 85% to 90% of them singletons. The sequence was collected from a woman between 18 and 30 years old with acute or convalescent COVID-19. The sequenced material came from peripheral blood. The chain employs TRBV9 and TRBJ2-1; 8 bases align to TRBD2. CDR3 nucleotides: TGTGCCAGCAGCTCCGGGGGGGCCTACAATGAGCAGTTCTTC. Its translation is CASSSGGAYNEQFF.